A single sample gave rise to the 2 T cell receptor beta chains below, sequenced in a study of blood T cell repertoires in COVID-19. The assay was immunoSEQ multiplex PCR, and TCRdb's table has in-frame clones only and misses some. The sample contains approximately 140,000 clones, about 80% of which appear only once. The specimen sequenced was peripheral blood. The receptors originated from a man between 70 and 80 years old with acute or convalescent COVID-19.

This chain uses TRBV28 with TRBJ2-1; TRBD2 matches at 8 bases. The CDR3 has 15 residues. In germline, CDR1 is MDHEN, CDR2 SYDVKM. J gave up 4 bases and V 8 bases, and 10 bases lay outside the gene matches. The DNA of the CDR3 is TGTGCCAGCTCATCTAGGCGGGGGGTTTACAATGAGCAGTTCTTC. This translates into CASSSRRGVYNEQFF. Filled out from reference TRBV28 and TRBJ2-1, the complete variable domain reads DVKVTQSSRYLVKRTGEKVFLECVQDMDHENMFWYRQDPGLGLRLIYFSYDVKMKEKGDIPEGYSVSREKKERFSLILESASTNQTSMYLCASSSRRGVYNEQFFGPGTRLTVL.

This clone has only a few counts. The rearrangement uses TRBV5-5 and TRBJ1-1; D is unclear. The CDR3 extends over 14 amino acids. Germline V lookup: CDR1 SGHKS, CDR2 YYEKEE (reference sequence). With 0 bases removed from V and 3 bases from J, the gap between germline ends came to 9 bases. CDR3 residues: CASSLDSWDTEAFF. The DNA of the CDR3 is TGTGCCAGCAGCTTGGACAGTTGGGACACTGAAGCTTTCTTT.